This T cell receptor (beta chain) came from a study of CD8 T cells in Susac syndrome. RNA amounts of about 0.5 to 1 ug underwent reverse transcription with random hexamers. With immunoSEQ multiplex PCR, TCR beta CDR3 was amplified across 54 Vbeta and 13 Jbeta. Using its own MiXCR run on the immunoSEQ multiplex PCR reads, TCRdb lists one record per CDR3 protein. The sample includes roughly 160,000 distinct CDR3 sequences, just under 95% of them seen just once. Looked up from germline, CDR1 is MNHEY and CDR2 is SMNVEV (reference sequence). This CDR3 region has 14 residues. V was trimmed by 1 base and J by 6 bases, leaving 12 bases between them. Sequencing of TCR beta was carried out in blood CD8+ and CD4+ T cells. Negative isolation yielded the CD8+ and CD4+ T cells, while FACS enriched the TEMRA cells.

Sequencing was done on a sample of CD4+ T cells from PBMCs. The TCR originated in a human donor in good health. V is TRBV27 and J is TRBJ1-2; D remains ambiguous. CDR3 loop: CASSLWSGEDGYTF. Written as DNA, the CDR3 is TGTGCCAGCAGTTTATGGTCGGGTGAGGATGGCTACACCTTC.